The T cell receptor (beta chain) under discussion was sequenced for a study of T cells in Graves' hyperthyroidism and ophthalmopathy. Study outcomes and limitations: In simple terms, a model built on 13 V-J features told ophthalmopathy apart from stable hyperthyroidism.

Trimming stripped 6 bases from V and 5 bases from J, with 17 bases between. This CDR3 is 14 amino acids long. Germline V gene lookup returns CDR1 MDHEN and CDR2 SYDVKM. This clonotype was counted at least ten times. Its antigen is still unknown. Amplification of TCR beta CDR3 regions was performed using RNA transcripts as template. With the HTBI primer set, the TCR CDR3 went through a first round of RT-PCR. TCRdb analysed the multiplex PCR reads with MiXCR anew, one entry per CDR3 protein. This repertoire shows about 350,000 distinct CDR3 sequences, about 18% found once; its top ten account for about 4%.

Sample: blood. This TCR was sampled from a woman aged 18-29 years with Graves' hyperthyroidism. J is TRBJ2-7 and V is TRBV28; D remains unclear. CDR3 sequence (DNA): TGTGCCAGCAGCCACCCCCTCTCCCCCGACGAGCAGTACTTC. Amino acids: CASSHPLSPDEQYF.